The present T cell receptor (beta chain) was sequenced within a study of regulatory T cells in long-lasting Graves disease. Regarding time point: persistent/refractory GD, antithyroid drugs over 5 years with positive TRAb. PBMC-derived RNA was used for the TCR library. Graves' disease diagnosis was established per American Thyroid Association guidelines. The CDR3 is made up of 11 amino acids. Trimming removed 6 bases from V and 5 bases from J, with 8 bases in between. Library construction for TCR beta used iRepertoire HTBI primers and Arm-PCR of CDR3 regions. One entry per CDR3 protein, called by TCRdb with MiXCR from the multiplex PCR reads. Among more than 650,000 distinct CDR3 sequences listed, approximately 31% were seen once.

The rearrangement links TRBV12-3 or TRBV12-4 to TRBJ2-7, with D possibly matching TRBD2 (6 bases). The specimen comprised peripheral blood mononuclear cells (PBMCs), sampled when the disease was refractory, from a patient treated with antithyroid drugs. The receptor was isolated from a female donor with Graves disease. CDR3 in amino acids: CASRREDEQYF. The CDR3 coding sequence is TGTGCCAGCAGGCGGGAAGACGAGCAGTACTTC.